This TCR beta chain was documented in a study of CD8 T cells in ankylosing spondylitis. As concerns this clonotype: Its antigen is not identified.

Study conclusions and caveats: Within peripheral blood, clones linked to disease were CD8+ and relatively rare. Ankylosing spondylitis blood seemed to carry a telltale TCR beta motif made of fewer than ten highly homologous variants.

Trimming removed 6 bases from V and 3 bases from J; junction bases left unmatched: 7. The CDR3 loop spans 13 amino acids. Germline V gene sequence: CDR1 DFQATT, CDR2 SNEGSKA (reference sequence). Researchers built TCR beta libraries using quantitative 5'-RACE with molecular barcodes. One entry per CDR3 protein results from TCRdb running MiXCR on the 5' RACE reads. This table has about 330,000 distinct CDR3 sequences, 7.5% to 9% appearing once. The V gene is TRBV20-1, the J gene TRBJ2-7, with TRBD1 matching over 8 bases. Sequenced: blood, either unsorted or a sorted T cell fraction (not recorded which). The receptor was derived from a male donor with ankylosing spondylitis. CDR3 nucleotide sequence: TGCAGTGCCAACGACAGGGGCTACTACGAGCAGTACTTC. Translating gives CSANDRGYYEQYF.